This TCR beta chain came from a study of control samples from healthy donors and cancer patients. Measured with immunoSEQ multiplex PCR; TCRdb has only the in-frame clones, and not every one. Altogether 100,000 to 150,000 clones are present, around 90% being singletons, with the ten largest covering 2.5%. The CDR3 runs 14 residues. V was pared by 4 bases and J by 0 bases, with 8 bases between. Germline V gene data show CDR1 as SGHTA and CDR2 as FQGNSA. This receptor was identified in a man between 18 and 29 years old in good health. The gene calls are TRBV7-2 and TRBJ2-3; D is unclear. Specimen: blood. CDR3 loop: CASSSQPSTDTQYF. Written as DNA, the CDR3 is TGTGCCAGCAGCTCACAACCAAGCACAGATACGCAGTATTTT. Based on the CDR3 plus reference TRBV7-2 and TRBJ2-3, the full variable domain is GAGVSQSPSNKVTEKGKDVELRCDPISGHTALYWYRQSLGQGLEFLIYFQGNSAPDKSGLPSDRFSAERTGGSVSTLTIQRTQQEDSAVYLCASSSQPSTDTQYFGPGTRLTVL.